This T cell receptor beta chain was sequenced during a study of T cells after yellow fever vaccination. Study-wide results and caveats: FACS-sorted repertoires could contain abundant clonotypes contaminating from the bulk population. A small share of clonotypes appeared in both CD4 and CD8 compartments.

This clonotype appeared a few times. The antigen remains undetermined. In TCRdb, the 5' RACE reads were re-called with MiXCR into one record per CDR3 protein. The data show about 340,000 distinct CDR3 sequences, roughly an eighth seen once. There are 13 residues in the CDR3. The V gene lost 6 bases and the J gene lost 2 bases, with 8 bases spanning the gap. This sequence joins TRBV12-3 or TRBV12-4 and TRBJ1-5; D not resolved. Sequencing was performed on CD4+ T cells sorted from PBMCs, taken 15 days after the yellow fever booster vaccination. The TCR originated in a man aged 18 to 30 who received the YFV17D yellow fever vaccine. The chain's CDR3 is CASRRTGNQPQHF. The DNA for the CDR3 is TGTGCCAGCAGACGGACGGGCAATCAGCCCCAGCATTTT.